Listed below are T cell receptor beta chains from one sample, sequenced in a study of post-analysis software for immune sequencing data. TCRdb reprocessed the PCR reads with MiXCR, giving one entry per CDR3 protein. The sample carries approximately 770,000 distinct CDR3 sequences, about half recorded once. Sequenced: blood. The receptors here all came from a girl between 10 and 17 years old with multiple sclerosis. Both conserved end residues are part of each CDR3. The order of the fields is J gene, D gene, V gene, CDR3 protein. A D gene is named only where the DNA matches it firmly.

J: TRBJ2-1
D: TRBD2
V: TRBV5-1
CDR3: CASSPAGVGVIEQFF

J: TRBJ2-1
D: NA
V: TRBV20-1
CDR3: CSARPTGPLYNEQFF

J: TRBJ2-2
D: TRBD1
V: TRBV29-1
CDR3: CSVGDRGTLSNTGELFF

J: TRBJ1-4
D: NA
V: TRBV10-2
CDR3: CAGTERLHPGGQEKLFF

J: TRBJ2-6
D: NA
V: TRBV11-1
CDR3: CASSLDWGASQLSGANVLTF

J: TRBJ1-1
D: NA
V: TRBV29-1
CDR3: CSVDGGGTNTEAFF

J: TRBJ2-5
D: TRBD2
V: TRBV11-2
CDR3: CASSPPWREGLYNEQYF

J: TRBJ2-1
D: NA
V: TRBV7-9
CDR3: CASSLGLAKDNEQFF

J: TRBJ1-4
D: TRBD1
V: TRBV20-1
CDR3: CSAATGATNEKPFF

J: TRBJ1-1
D: TRBD1
V: TRBV12-3/TRBV12-4
CDR3: CASTKQGARAEAFF

J: TRBJ2-3
D: TRBD2
V: TRBV7-6
CDR3: CASSQTSGPSDTQYF

J: TRBJ2-1
D: TRBD2
V: TRBV7-3
CDR3: CASSPPGLPYNEQFF

J: TRBJ2-1
D: NA
V: TRBV7-9
CDR3: CASSFSRDEQFF

J: TRBJ2-3
D: TRBD2
V: TRBV7-2
CDR3: CASSLSGSLTDTQYF

J: TRBJ2-5
D: TRBD2
V: TRBV7-2
CDR3: CASSRTSGQETQYF

J: TRBJ1-6
D: NA
V: TRBV9
CDR3: CASSDGSNNSPLHF

J: TRBJ2-2
D: NA
V: TRBV27
CDR3: CASRGTDPNTGELFF

J: TRBJ1-1
D: NA
V: TRBV29-1
CDR3: CSVDTGMKNTEAFF

J: TRBJ1-1
D: NA
V: TRBV4-1
CDR3: CASSPLGLGSGGAFF

J: TRBJ1-2
D: NA
V: TRBV19
CDR3: CASTSRGGLYGYTF

J: TRBJ2-1
D: NA
V: TRBV19
CDR3: CAVDEGRGYNEQFF

J: TRBJ2-1
D: TRBD2
V: TRBV7-2
CDR3: CASSLSSGSPYEQFF

J: TRBJ2-7
D: TRBD1
V: TRBV5-1
CDR3: CASSYRTGVLKYEQYF

J: TRBJ2-7
D: NA
V: TRBV12-3/TRBV12-4
CDR3: CASSLRSGLDEQYF

J: TRBJ2-1
D: TRBD2
V: TRBV12-3/TRBV12-4
CDR3: CASNLASGSLSNEQFF

J: TRBJ2-5
D: NA
V: TRBV29-1
CDR3: CSVEREWAGQDQETQYF

J: TRBJ1-3
D: NA
V: TRBV9
CDR3: CASGSGAGNTIYF

J: TRBJ1-5
D: TRBD1
V: TRBV5-1
CDR3: CASSLGTGMGPQHF

J: TRBJ1-6
D: TRBD1
V: TRBV20-1
CDR3: CSARNTGGRGANSPLHF

J: NA
D: NA
V: TRBV7-3
CDR3: CASSLGFGQPQHF

J: TRBJ2-7
D: NA
V: TRBV7-6
CDR3: CASSGGPPLVSEQYF

J: TRBJ2-7
D: TRBD2
V: TRBV20-1
CDR3: CSARDVTSGRVPYEQYF

J: TRBJ2-5
D: NA
V: TRBV5-1
CDR3: CASSSGPSQETQYF

J: TRBJ2-1
D: NA
V: TRBV7-9
CDR3: CASSLGIPSGEQFF

J: TRBJ1-1
D: NA
V: TRBV11-1
CDR3: CASTAVGRLEAFF

J: TRBJ2-5
D: TRBD2
V: TRBV20-1
CDR3: CSARSLLAGVGEQYF

J: TRBJ2-1
D: NA
V: TRBV10-3
CDR3: CAIILSDSYNEQFF

J: TRBJ2-1
D: TRBD2
V: TRBV5-1
CDR3: CASSLASLAGEDEQFF

J: TRBJ2-2
D: TRBD2
V: TRBV7-7
CDR3: CASSRTSGPNTGELFF

J: TRBJ2-5
D: NA
V: TRBV7-2
CDR3: CASSFGWTLGRETQYF

J: TRBJ2-1
D: TRBD2
V: TRBV15
CDR3: CATSSTSGIYNEQFF

J: TRBJ2-6
D: NA
V: TRBV15
CDR3: CATSWGSAGANVLTF

J: TRBJ2-1
D: TRBD2
V: TRBV5-1
CDR3: CVSSLEAGGPYNEQFF

J: TRBJ2-5
D: NA
V: TRBV6-4
CDR3: CASSDREETQYF

J: TRBJ1-5
D: TRBD1
V: TRBV28
CDR3: CASSWGQGGTNQPQHF

J: TRBJ1-2
D: NA
V: TRBV6-5
CDR3: CATTRGEDYGYTF

J: TRBJ2-1
D: TRBD2
V: TRBV12-3/TRBV12-4
CDR3: CASSLGMGLAEVNEQFF

J: TRBJ2-1
D: TRBD1
V: TRBV27
CDR3: CASSLSGQGKYNEQFF

J: TRBJ2-7
D: NA
V: TRBV2
CDR3: CASSWTAGEVSYEQYF

J: TRBJ1-5
D: NA
V: TRBV29-1
CDR3: CSVVVEGRGQPQHF

J: TRBJ2-7
D: TRBD1
V: TRBV12-3/TRBV12-4
CDR3: CASSPGTERKSSYEQYF